A selection of T cell receptor beta chains follows, all from one sample in a study of cytomegalovirus exposure and HLA in healthy donors. Clones were sequenced by immunoSEQ multiplex PCR, and TCRdb holds only the in-frame ones, with some missing. The sample includes around 67,000 clones, roughly 69% of them seen just once. The sequenced material came from PBMCs. Receptor source: a woman in her 50s in good health and CMV-seronegative. Both conserved end residues are part of each CDR3. Each record gives: clone size, D gene, J gene, V gene, CDR3 DNA, CDR3 protein. The D gene is left open where the match is weak. Expanded clones get a size class; other rows say once, few or many, or leave the size out.

>once|.|TRBJ1-1|TRBV9
TGTGCCAGCAGCGTAGGGCTCTCCCGGCGGGCTTTCTTT
CASSVGLSRRAFF
>.|.|TRBJ2-5|TRBV28
TGTGCCAGCAGCCCAGTCTACGAGGCGGAGACCCAGTACTTC
CASSPVYEAETQYF
>few|.|TRBJ1-1|TRBV30
TGTGCCTGGACAGGGTACGTAGGGCCGAACACTGAAGCTTTCTTT
CAWTGYVGPNTEAFF
>.|TRBD1|TRBJ1-1|TRBV18
TGTGCCAGCTCCGCCGACAGGGTGGTAACGAACACTGAAGCTTTCTTT
CASSADRVVTNTEAFF
>few|.|TRBJ2-7|TRBV15
TGTGCCACCAGCAGAGAGCAGGGCTACGAGCAGTACTTC
CATSREQGYEQYF
>.|.|TRBJ2-3|TRBV5-4
TGTGCCAGCAGCTCCCCCCCAAAGGGGTCCACAGATACGCAGTATTTT
CASSSPPKGSTDTQYF
>.|.|TRBJ2-7|TRBV28
TGTGCCAGCAGGACTTCCGGGACTTACGAGCAGTACTTC
CASRTSGTYEQYF
>.|.|TRBJ2-7|TRBV15
TGTGCCACCAGCAGATCTAGGAACTACGAGCAGTACTTC
CATSRSRNYEQYF
>.|.|TRBJ2-3|TRBV2
TGTGCCAGCAGTGAAGCGCGTAAGGAGTCAGATACGCAGTATTTT
CASSEARKESDTQYF
>.|.|TRBJ1-5|TRBV2
TGTGCCAGCAGTGGATCCGGGGGCAATCAGCCCCAGCATTTT
CASSGSGGNQPQHF
>.|TRBD2|TRBJ2-7|TRBV29-1
TGCAGCGTTGTTCCTAGCGGGATGGGAAGTGGCGAGCAGTACTTC
CSVVPSGMGSGEQYF
>.|TRBD2|TRBJ2-7|TRBV19
TGTGCCAGTAGTTCTAGGGGGACTAGCGGGAGTCACGAGCAGTACTTC
CASSSRGTSGSHEQYF
>.|.|TRBJ1-5|TRBV4-3
TGCGCCAGCAGCCAAGATCTTTCCTTGGGACACAGCAATCAGCCCCAGCATTTT
CASSQDLSLGHSNQPQHF
>.|.|TRBJ1-1|TRBV7-2
TGTGCCAGCAGGGGGCGTTCAGGGATGAACACTGAAGCTTTCTTT
CASRGRSGMNTEAFF
>many|.|TRBJ1-1|TRBV7-3
TGTGCCAGCAGCTTAACTTTCGCGGGTGAAGCTTTCTTT
CASSLTFAGEAFF
>.|.|TRBJ1-2|TRBV4-3
TGCGCCAGCAGCCCCTCCGGCCGGGGATACACCTTC
CASSPSGRGYTF
>.|.|TRBJ2-7|TRBV6-6
TGTGCCAGCGGGAGCGTCCTACAGACCTACGAGCAGTACTTC
CASGSVLQTYEQYF
>few|.|TRBJ1-3|TRBV30
TGTGCCTGGAGTGTACTTAGGACAAATGCAGTCGGTTACACCATATATTTT
CAWSVLRTNAVGYTIYF
>.|.|TRBJ1-1|TRBV10-3
TGTGCCATCAGTGCTGACTCCAAACAGAACACTGAAGCTTTCTTT
CAISADSKQNTEAFF
>.|TRBD2|TRBJ2-2|TRBV4-3
TGCGCCAGCAGCACCCGAGATAGCGGGAGGAGCGCCGGGGAGCTGTTTTTT
CASSTRDSGRSAGELFF
>few|TRBD1|TRBJ1-1|TRBV6-6
TGTGCCAGCAGTTCAGGGACAGGTTCAAACACTGAAGCTTTCTTT
CASSSGTGSNTEAFF
>.|.|TRBJ1-5|TRBV2
TGTGCCAGCAGCGCGATGTTTAATGGCAATCAGCCCCAGCATTTT
CASSAMFNGNQPQHF
>.|TRBD2|TRBJ2-2|TRBV9
TGTGCCAGCAGCTTACTAGCGGGAACGGCCGGGGAGCTGTTTTTT
CASSLLAGTAGELFF
>.|.|TRBJ1-5|TRBV5-1
TGCGCCAGCAGCTTTGGGGGGAGGGAACAGCCCCAGCATTTT
CASSFGGREQPQHF
>few|.|TRBJ1-1|TRBV6-5
TGTGCCTCAAAAGAGGGGGTGTGGGGTGAAGCTTTCTTT
CASKEGVWGEAFF